This TCR beta chain was sequenced in a study of T cells in Graves' hyperthyroidism and ophthalmopathy. What was amplified from RNA transcripts were TCR beta CDR3 regions. First-round RT-PCR with HTBI primers amplified the TCR CDR3 region. TCRdb called the multiplex PCR reads again in MiXCR, with one record for every CDR3 protein. Here the sample spans just over 550,000 distinct CDR3 sequences, 46% being singletons. The CDR3 loop spans 14 amino acids. Trimming pared 5 bases from V and 3 bases from J, leaving 12 bases between. Germline V gene lookup returns CDR1 SGHTA and CDR2 FQGNSA. This sequence was found in a young woman with Graves' hyperthyroidism. The sample comprised peripheral blood or thyroid tissue (not recorded which). This chain connects TRBV7-2 to TRBJ2-3; D could derive from TRBD1 or TRBD2 (6 bases each). The CDR3 coding sequence is TGTGCCAGCAGCCCCGGGGGCGGGACAGATACGCAGTATTTT. This encodes CASSPGGGTDTQYF. Full variable domain (missing parts from reference TRBV7-2 and TRBJ2-3): GAGVSQSPSNKVTEKGKDVELRCDPISGHTALYWYRQSLGQGLEFLIYFQGNSAPDKSGLPSDRFSAERTGGSVSTLTIQRTQQEDSAVYLCASSPGGGTDTQYFGPGTRLTVL.